The clone carrying this T cell receptor (beta chain) was counted only a few times. The sample is drawn from a study of T-cell memory formation after mild COVID-19. In the study overall: Clusters were largely donor specific.

TCRdb fed the 5' RACE reads into MiXCR, producing one record per CDR3 protein. The sample lists tens of thousands of distinct CDR3 sequences; approximately 7% were seen once. Material for sequencing was PBMCs or a T cell subset sorted from them (not recorded which). This sequence was found in a man aged 18 to 30 who had mild COVID-19 (a few samples of this study predate the infection). Cell type and time point are not known.

The CDR3 nucleotides read TGTGCCACCAGTTATGGAAACACCATATATTTT. Translation gives CATSYGNTIYF. The V gene is TRBV24-1, the J gene TRBJ1-3; D is unresolved. The CDR3 loop spans 11 amino acids. V gave up 6 bases and J gave up 3 bases, with 2 bases separating them. Germline lookup yields CDR1 KGHDR and CDR2 SFDVKD.